These T cell receptor beta chains were read from a single sample in a study of type 1 and type 2 diabetes patients. Using its own MiXCR run on the multiplex PCR reads, TCRdb lists one record per CDR3 protein. The table records a few hundred thousand distinct CDR3 sequences, around 47% of them present only once. The source material was peripheral blood mononuclear cells (PBMCs). The receptors here all came from a man younger than 35 with type 2 diabetes. Each CDR3 is given with its conserved first and last residue. A D gene is named only where the DNA matches it firmly. The size entry is marked missing in some rows and otherwise reads once, few, many or a size class.

NA	TRBJ1-1	few	TRBV20-1	CSARMDFEAFF	TGCAGTGCTAGGATGGACTTTGAAGCTTTCTTT
NA	TRBJ1-6	NA	TRBV19	CASSISPTYNSPLHF	TGTGCCAGTAGTATAAGCCCAACTTATAATTCACCCCTCCACTTT
NA	TRBJ1-4	NA	TRBV5-6	CASSLPGRTNEKLFF	TGTGCCAGCAGCTTACCGGGACGGACTAATGAAAAACTGTTTTTT
TRBD2	TRBJ2-2	NA	TRBV19	CASSTLGLGRGGGELFF	TGTGCCAGTAGTACCTTGGGACTAGGGAGAGGTGGCGGGGAGCTGTTTTTT
NA	TRBJ2-5	NA	TRBV7-8	CASSLDLGWETQYF	TGTGCCAGCAGCTTAGATCTGGGTTGGGAGACCCAGTACTTC
NA	TRBJ2-5	few	TRBV12-3/TRBV12-4	CASSLVAGEETQYF	TGTGCCAGCAGTTTGGTGGCAGGGGAAGAGACCCAGTACTTC
NA	TRBJ2-2	NA	TRBV5-5	CASSLVVGTSGELFF	TGTGCCAGCAGCTTGGTAGTGGGGACGTCCGGGGAGCTGTTTTTT
NA	TRBJ1-4	NA	TRBV10-3	CAISDGRATNEKLFF	TGTGCCATCAGTGACGGGCGAGCAACTAATGAAAAACTGTTTTTT
NA	TRBJ2-7	NA	TRBV13	CASSVNPSELYEQYF	TGTGCCAGCAGCGTAAACCCTAGCGAACTCTACGAGCAGTACTTC
NA	TRBJ1-2	few	TRBV27	CASSLYSGSGYTF	TGTGCCAGCAGTTTATATTCGGGGAGCGGCTACACCTTC
NA	TRBJ1-4	NA	TRBV15	CATSGRVVNEKLFF	TGTGCCACCTCCGGGAGGGTCGTAAATGAAAAACTGTTTTTT
TRBD2	TRBJ2-3	NA	TRBV7-2	CASIDRGRTTDTQYF	TGTGCCAGCATAGATCGCGGGAGGACCACAGATACGCAGTATTTT
NA	TRBJ2-5	NA	TRBV7-4	CASSLRGEGNQETQYF	TGTGCCAGCAGCTTAAGGGGGGAGGGCAACCAAGAGACCCAGTACTTC
NA	TRBJ1-1	NA	TRBV10-2	CASSEPLGGGNTEAFF	TGCGCCAGCAGTGAGCCCCTCGGGGGAGGGAACACTGAAGCTTTCTTT
NA	TRBJ2-7	NA	TRBV20-1	CSALGSPYEQYF	TGCAGTGCTCTGGGGAGTCCCTACGAGCAGTACTTC
TRBD2	TRBJ2-1	once	TRBV6-4	CASSALGTSGVNEQFF	TGTGCCAGCAGTGCATTAGGGACTAGCGGGGTCAATGAGCAGTTCTTC
NA	TRBJ1-2	NA	TRBV2	CASSEMRFDGYTF	TGTGCCAGCAGTGAAATGCGATTTGATGGCTACACCTTC
TRBD2	TRBJ2-7	few	TRBV14	CASSPPGTQRENYEQYF	TGTGCCAGCAGCCCCCCCGGCACCCAGCGGGAGAACTACGAGCAGTACTTC
NA	TRBJ2-5	NA	TRBV7-9	CASSLQGRGQETQYF	TGTGCCAGCAGCTTACAGGGACGGGGGCAAGAGACCCAGTACTTC
TRBD2	TRBJ2-2	NA	TRBV5-1	CASSLGTSTGELFF	TGCGCCAGCAGCTTGGGGACTAGTACCGGGGAGCTGTTTTTT
TRBD1	TRBJ1-2	once	TRBV7-9	CASSPTGTDNYGYTF	TGTGCCAGCAGTCCGACCGGGACAGACAACTATGGCTACACCTTC
NA	TRBJ1-5	few	TRBV20-1	CSATGGRAYSNQPQHF	TGCAGTGCTACGGGCGGGAGGGCCTATAGCAATCAGCCCCAGCATTTT
TRBD2	TRBJ2-7	NA	TRBV7-8	CASSIQREGYTHEQYF	TGTGCCAGCAGCATACAGCGGGAGGGCTATACCCACGAGCAGTACTTC
NA	TRBJ2-7	NA	TRBV12-3/TRBV12-4	CASSQATLSEQYF	TGTGCCAGCAGCCAGGCGACCCTTTCCGAGCAGTACTTC
TRBD2	TRBJ2-3	NA	TRBV27	CASSKGLAGGRYTDTQYF	TGTGCCAGCAGTAAGGGACTAGCGGGGGGCAGGTACACAGATACGCAGTATTTT
NA	TRBJ2-7	NA	TRBV7-2	CASNLDGYEQYF	TGTGCCAGCAATCTAGACGGGTACGAGCAGTACTTC
NA	TRBJ1-2	NA	TRBV6-6	CASSGEPTGHYGYTF	TGTGCCAGCAGTGGTGAACCGACAGGACACTATGGCTACACCTTC
NA	TRBJ2-7	NA	TRBV2	CASSELSGEQYF	TGTGCCAGCAGTGAACTTTCAGGCGAGCAGTACTTC
NA	TRBJ1-5	NA	TRBV19	CASSIGGTPSNQPQHF	TGTGCCAGTAGTATAGGGGGCACACCTAGCAATCAGCCCCAGCATTTT
NA	TRBJ2-3	few	TRBV19	CASRPTSPADTQYF	TGTGCCAGTAGACCGACCAGTCCCGCAGATACGCAGTATTTT
TRBD2	TRBJ2-7	NA	TRBV7-2	CASSSIGTSGSYEQYF	TGTGCCAGCAGCTCGATCGGGACTAGCGGATCCTACGAGCAGTACTTC
NA	TRBJ1-2	NA	TRBV29-1	CSVRETDKYGYTF	TGCAGCGTTAGGGAAACAGATAAATATGGCTACACCTTC
NA	TRBJ1-4	NA	TRBV2	CASSEAERGEKLFF	TGTGCCAGCAGTGAAGCGGAAAGGGGTGAAAAACTGTTTTTT
NA	TRBJ2-5	NA	TRBV2	CASNPWDGLQETQYF	TGTGCCAGCAATCCCTGGGATGGGTTACAAGAGACCCAGTACTTC
NA	TRBJ1-2	NA	TRBV19	CASSAQLYYGYTF	TGTGCCAGTAGTGCGCAGCTTTACTATGGCTACACCTTC
NA	TRBJ2-2	NA	TRBV27	CASSFSVGGELFF	TGTGCCAGCAGTTTTTCGGTGGGCGGGGAGCTGTTTTTT
TRBD2	TRBJ2-3	once	TRBV18	CASSPLSPSGVISTDTQYF	TGTGCCAGCTCACCGCTTAGTCCTAGCGGGGTTATTAGCACAGATACGCAGTATTTT
TRBD1	TRBJ1-2	NA	TRBV2	CASRQRDGQGTNYGYTF	TGTGCCAGCCGACAAAGAGACGGACAGGGGACAAACTATGGCTACACCTTC
NA	TRBJ2-7	NA	TRBV13	CASSIYDEQYF	TGTGCCAGCAGCATTTACGACGAGCAGTACTTC
TRBD2	TRBJ2-5	NA	TRBV20-1	CSARDSGVGETQYF	TGCAGTGCTAGAGATAGCGGGGTGGGGGAGACCCAGTACTTC
TRBD1	TRBJ1-2	NA	TRBV19	CASTPGTGNYGYTF	TGTGCCAGTACTCCCGGGACAGGAAACTATGGCTACACCTTC
NA	TRBJ2-1	NA	TRBV7-9	CASSELDTGNEQFF	TGTGCCAGCAGTGAGCTGGACACCGGCAATGAGCAGTTCTTC
TRBD1	TRBJ1-5	NA	TRBV19	CAWDSGTGSLSNQPQHF	TGTGCCTGGGACTCCGGGACAGGGTCGCTGAGCAATCAGCCCCAGCATTTT
NA	TRBJ2-2	NA	TRBV24-1	CATSTSNTGELFF	TGTGCCACCAGTACCTCGAACACCGGGGAGCTGTTTTTT
NA	TRBJ2-1	NA	TRBV6-5	CASSYSILGLDEQFF	TGTGCCAGCAGTTACTCGATCCTGGGGCTCGATGAGCAGTTCTTC
TRBD1	TRBJ1-1	NA	TRBV6-6	CASSVDRGGTEAFF	TGTGCCAGCAGTGTTGACAGGGGTGGCACTGAAGCTTTCTTT
TRBD1	TRBJ2-7	NA	TRBV29-1	CSVDDRGEQYF	TGCAGCGTTGACGACAGGGGCGAGCAGTACTTC
NA	TRBJ2-2	NA	TRBV12-3/TRBV12-4	CASSRSGVSTGELFF	TGTGCCAGCTCTCGGTCAGGGGTGTCCACCGGGGAGCTGTTTTTT
TRBD1	TRBJ2-1	NA	TRBV7-8	CASSLAFRGSTYNEQFF	TGTGCCAGCAGCTTAGCGTTCAGGGGGTCGACCTACAATGAGCAGTTCTTC
TRBD1	TRBJ1-1	NA	TRBV7-2	CASSLDRGGTEAFF	TGTGCCAGCAGCTTGGACAGGGGAGGCACTGAAGCTTTCTTT
NA	TRBJ2-7	NA	TRBV13	CASSLLPSEQYF	TGTGCCAGCAGCTTACTTCCATCCGAGCAGTACTTC